This T cell receptor beta chain was sequenced in a study of cytomegalovirus exposure and HLA in healthy donors. A word on this clone: What it binds is unknown.

Study findings and constraints: Some V segments (TRBV6-2 and TRBV6-3 among them) were excluded as indistinguishable. The productive fraction for most TCR beta V segments was about 87% or about 30% in an earlier analysis.

The length of the CDR3 is 14 residues. Germline assignment: CDR1 MDHEN and CDR2 SYDVKM. J gave up 8 bases and V 2 bases, and 3 bases lay outside the gene matches. Use of 60 Vbeta and 13 Jbeta primers characterized the PCR. Clones were read by immunoSEQ multiplex PCR, and TCRdb kept only the in-frame ones, dropping some. The repertoire holds some 150,000 clones, about 80% seen once, with 2% to 2.5% in the top ten. Sequencing was carried out using PBMCs. The TCR sequence derives from a woman between 50 and 59 years old in good health and CMV-seronegative. The chain combines TRBV28 with TRBJ1-4, with TRBD1 matching over 9 bases. DNA for the CDR3: TGTGCCAGCAGTTTAACAGGGGGCGACGAAAAACTGTTTTTT. This gives the protein CASSLTGGDEKLFF.